This T cell receptor (beta chain) is drawn from a study of blood T cell repertoires in COVID-19 (dated by TCRdb to the early 2020s). Concerning the study at large: The collaborator samples originated in the United States, Italy and Spain and spanned the acute and convalescent phases of COVID-19. The material from the prospective study consisted of cDNA or gDNA derived from T cells, B-cell-depleted T cells, or PBMCs. Subjects who had been exposed to COVID-19, were actively infected with it, or had recovered from it provided the deeply sampled blood TCRbeta repertoires that made up the dataset. The repertoires were made available in a free public database intended to serve as a resource for research on the immune response to SARS-CoV-2. The samples were drawn from two sources: the first 160 participants of the ongoing ImmuneRACE study, and 1,000 to 1,500 subjects contributed by 6 global collaborators. The sample metadata nearly always contained a de-identified subject ID, COVID-19 status, age in years and sex. Where HLA class I and class II types were available, the types were taken from metadata supplied by the sample provider, not from assay-based typing.

The immunoSEQ Assay, a bias-controlled multiplex PCR, was used to amplify TCRbeta CDR3 regions from genomic DNA. From the authors' description of their analysis: The number of nucleated cells in each sample was estimated from the amplification of reference gene primers within the assay. To quantify the absolute abundance of each unique TCRbeta CDR3 rearrangement, sequence reads were collapsed and filtered. Productive Simpson clonality was computed per sample as the square root of Simpson's diversity index over productive rearrangements. This is the immuneACCESS table as TCRdb keeps it, with only in-frame sequences that have V and J called. A part of the clones is gone; compared with another copy, unresolved V genes explain less than half, and the rest is unexplained. Clone size and V and J calls were adopted from that table, with D and trimming inferred from the DNA. In this sample the table shows 80,000 to 95,000 clones, approximately 81% of which occur a single time. Around a quarter of the sample comes from the top ten.

Whole blood was collected in K2EDTA tubes by collaborating institutions according to the institutions' own protocols. For TCRbeta analysis, collaborator samples were shipped as frozen whole blood, as isolated PBMCs, or as DNA extracted from either sample type. Study-wide findings and limitations: The quantity of clinical and demographic metadata differed by source and by participant and was supplied without curation.

A remark on this clone: Its target antigen remains unknown. No base-level quality is on record; no much larger clone is a single base apart.

There are 16 amino acids in the CDR3, from cysteine to phenylalanine inclusive. Of all the DNA, just the CDR3 is kept, 48 bases in frame from base 1. Deletion took 3 bases off V and 4 bases off J, with a span of 18 bases between the germline ends. CDR1 and CDR2 are drawn from the germline V gene: MGHRA, YSYEKL. The chain is encoded by TRBV4-1 joined to TRBJ1-1, with the D gene too uncertain to name. What was sequenced was peripheral blood. The sequence was obtained from a man older than 75 with active or convalescent COVID-19. At the DNA level, the sequence is TGCGCCAGCAGCCATCGTGGCTCCGAGGGCGTCACTGAAGCTTTCTTT. This yields the protein CASSHRGSEGVTEAFF.